This T cell receptor beta chain was recorded in a study of immune heterogeneity within non-small cell lung tumors. Overall study context: Several squamous cell carcinomas, 10 non-squamous carcinomas and 1 not otherwise specified made up the tumors.

The CDR3 is 16 amino acids. Unmatched junction bases numbered 8, after V lost 2 bases and J lost 7 bases. The germline V gene encodes CDR1 SNHLY and CDR2 FYNNEI. The authors used approximately 600 ng of bulk tumor genomic DNA per sample as template. During surgery, each primary tumor gave multiple biopsies spaced as far apart as possible. Surgery that was curative in intent was performed on patients with untreated, newly diagnosed non-small cell lung cancer. There were roughly 14 donors in total. They were all newly diagnosed non-small cell lung cancer patients undergoing surgery with curative intent. Amplification of TCR beta CDR3 was performed by multiplex PCR with 32 V and 13 J primers. TCRdb reprocessed the multiplex PCR reads via MiXCR and lists one record per CDR3 protein. The sample carries 10,000 to 15,000 distinct CDR3 sequences, around 23% recorded once. Study conclusions and caveats: Within a patient, dominant CDR3 beta clonotypes were shared across sites, though different locations had unique frequent clones. A moderate but significant correlation was observed between local T-cell clonality and local tumor mutational burden (R approximately 0.31).

This clonotype was counted ten times or more. The antigen is unknown. The rearrangement links TRBV2 to TRBJ1-6, with 7 bases aligning to TRBD1. The sample was lung tumor tissue. The clonotype was recovered from a man aged 50 to 59 with non-small cell lung cancer. The CDR3 region is CASSERSGTVNSPLHF. In DNA, the CDR3 is TGTGCCAGCAGTGAACGGTCCGGGACAGTAAATTCACCCCTCCACTTT.